One sample yielded the 7 T cell receptor beta chains listed below, sequenced in a study of shared T cell receptors in the human thymus. Libraries were prepared by immunoSEQ multiplex PCR; TCRdb keeps only in-frame clonotypes and omits some of them. The sample has roughly 710,000 clones; approximately 85% are singletons. These data also featured in a second study, about human thymus T cells.

The sequenced sample was thymocytes. These receptors were obtained from a girl in the first two years of life with a congenital heart defect.

A few counts support this clone. V and J are TRBV28 and TRBJ2-2; 8 positions agree with TRBD1. Trimming removed 6 bases from V and 6 bases from J; junction bases left unmatched: 15. Germline CDR1 and CDR2: MDHEN and SYDVKM. This CDR3 comprises 17 residues. DNA of the CDR3: TGTGCCAGCAGCCTAGCCGGACAGGGTGATTGTGCCGGGGAGCTGTTTTTT. Encoded protein: CASSLAGQGDCAGELFF. Variable domain in full (rest from reference TRBV28 and TRBJ2-2): DVKVTQSSRYLVKRTGEKVFLECVQDMDHENMFWYRQDPGLGLRLIYFSYDVKMKEKGDIPEGYSVSREKKERFSLILESASTNQTSMYLCASSLAGQGDCAGELFFGEGSRLTVL.

The chain has TRBV6-5 and TRBJ2-4; tentatively, D is TRBD1 (5 bases). CDR3 length: 14 amino acids. CDR1 and CDR2 (germline): MNHEY, SVGAGI. V was trimmed by 0 bases and J by 15 bases, leaving 18 bases between them. DNA for the CDR3: TGTGCCAGCAGTTACTCTAGGGGCTCGAACCCAGGGTACTTC. Residues: CASSYSRGSNPGYF.

V usage is TRBV18 and J usage is TRBJ2-3, with D possibly being TRBD1 (6 bases). Trimming took 0 bases from V and 3 from J, leaving 22 bases between them. CDR1 is KGHSH and CDR2 is LQKENI in the germline V gene. The length of the CDR3 is 19 residues. CDR3 bases: TGTGCCAGCTCACCACCGCGCGGACAGCCACCCCCGAGGACAGATACGCAGTATTTT. It yields the protein CASSPPRGQPPPRTDTQYF.

This clone was counted a few times. V is TRBV11-2 and J is TRBJ1-4, with D hard to call. This CDR3 has 15 residues. The V gene lost 1 base and the J gene lost 5 bases, with 11 bases spanning the gap. Per germline, CDR1 SGHAT and CDR2 FQNNGV. The CDR3 spells CASSLVQAVNEKLFF. For the CDR3, the DNA is TGTGCCAGCAGCTTAGTCCAGGCAGTAAATGAAAAACTGTTTTTT. Filled out from reference TRBV11-2 and TRBJ1-4, the complete variable domain reads EAGVAQSPRYKIIEKRQSVAFWCNPISGHATLYWYQQILGQGPKLLIQFQNNGVVDDSQLPKDRFSAERLKGVDSTLKIQPAKLEDSAVYLCASSLVQAVNEKLFFGSGTQLSVL.

The chain combines TRBV4-1 with TRBJ2-7, with D maybe TRBD1 (8 bases). Germline CDR1 and CDR2: MGHRA and YSYEKL. The ends were cut back, 0 bases at V and 0 bases at J, with 15 bases in the middle. The CDR3 spans 17 residues. CDR3 sequence (DNA): TGCGCCAGCAGCCAAGACAGGGGGCGGACTAGCTCCTACGAGCAGTACTTC. Translating it yields CASSQDRGRTSSYEQYF.

The chain combines TRBV13 with TRBJ1-1; D is unresolved. Per germline, CDR1 PRHDT and CDR2 FYEKMQ (reference sequence). This CDR3 is 13 amino acids long. Trimming removed 3 bases at V and 4 bases at J, with 9 bases between. The CDR3 protein is CASSFSAGTEAFF. Written as DNA, the CDR3 is TGTGCCAGCAGCTTCAGCGCCGGCACTGAAGCTTTCTTT.

The CDR3, as DNA: TGTGCCACCAGCTCCCTAGCGGGGGGTCGAAATGAGCAGTTCTTC. Amino acid sequence: CATSSLAGGRNEQFF. The genes are TRBV15 and TRBJ2-1; 11 nucleotides match TRBD2. The germline V gene encodes CDR1 LNHNV and CDR2 YYDKDF (reference sequence). V lost 5 bases to trimming and J lost 7 bases; unmatched junction nucleotides: 7. The CDR3 has 15 residues. Full variable domain (remainder filled in from reference TRBV15 and TRBJ2-1): DAMVIQNPRYQVTQFGKPVTLSCSQTLNHNVMYWYQQKSSQAPKLLFHYYDKDFNNEADTPDNFQSRRPNTSFCFLDIRSPGLGDTAMYLCATSSLAGGRNEQFFGPGTRLTVL.